This T cell receptor beta chain was profiled in a study of blood T cells in healthy people across ages. As for the study in general: Template switching retrieved approximately one barcoded beta molecule for each two T cells. Findings and caveats of the study: The study found TCR beta diversity correlated strongly with naive T cell percentage.

As regards this clonotype: Its specificity is not known.

PBMCs were isolated at a quantity of at least 6 million per sample. Per the germline V gene, CDR1 is MGHRA and CDR2 is YSYEKL. The CDR3 is made up of 19 amino acids. V lost 4 bases to trimming and J lost 2 bases; unmatched junction nucleotides: 16. A second PCR of 7 to 11 cycles used a sample-barcoded 5' primer and a J-beta primer mix. No fewer than 2.5 million CDR3-containing paired-end reads came from each sample. Each CDR3 protein is one row after TCRdb ran MiXCR on the 5' RACE reads. The sample carries 1,500,000 or so distinct CDR3 sequences, approximately 59% recorded once. This receptor was taken from a man aged 18 to 30 in good health. Sequenced input: blood. The chain joins TRBV4-1 to TRBJ2-3; 9 bases map to TRBD1. DNA for the CDR3: TGCGCCAGCAGCCCCTATCCAATCCGGGACAGGGAAATCACAGATACGCAGTATTTT. Encoded protein: CASSPYPIRDREITDTQYF.